These T cell receptor beta chains were read from a single sample in a study of CXCR3-negative and CXCR3-positive naive CD8 T cells. TCRdb re-called the 5' RACE reads; every CDR3 protein appears as one record, without DNA. Its clone listing holds roughly 70,000 distinct CDR3 sequences. Sequencing input: naive CXCR3- CD8+ T cells from blood. The receptors were gathered from a human donor in good health. Some clones in this sample may be carry-over from other donors' samples. CDR3s include the opening cysteine and the closing phenylalanine or tryptophan. Fields, in order: V gene, J gene, CDR3 protein.

V gene: TRBV29-1; J gene: TRBJ1-2; CDR3 protein: CSAERGGNGYTF
V gene: TRBV20-1; J gene: TRBJ2-3; CDR3 protein: CSARDAGGPLPLTDTQYF
V gene: TRBV3-1; J gene: TRBJ1-1; CDR3 protein: CASSHASGGNAEAFF
V gene: TRBV28; J gene: TRBJ2-7; CDR3 protein: CASSPSFPDRGGYEQYF
V gene: TRBV6-5; J gene: TRBJ1-1; CDR3 protein: CASSYSATPNTEAFF
V gene: TRBV29-1; J gene: TRBJ2-2; CDR3 protein: CSVEGVTETGELFF
V gene: TRBV12-3/TRBV12-4; J gene: TRBJ2-1; CDR3 protein: CASSFADLNNEQFF
V gene: TRBV7-9; J gene: TRBJ2-3; CDR3 protein: CASSGAGGPADTQYF
V gene: TRBV6-4; J gene: TRBJ2-1; CDR3 protein: CASSDSAGGNEQFF
V gene: TRBV25-1; J gene: TRBJ1-2; CDR3 protein: CASSPGGAHGYTF
V gene: TRBV11-2; J gene: TRBJ2-7; CDR3 protein: CASSLVGGEYEQYF
V gene: TRBV28; J gene: TRBJ2-7; CDR3 protein: CASTLGASLHYEQYF
V gene: TRBV29-1; J gene: TRBJ2-6; CDR3 protein: CSVGDTVAGANVLTF
V gene: TRBV19; J gene: TRBJ1-5; CDR3 protein: CASRLDDGPLGKPQHF
V gene: TRBV9; J gene: TRBJ1-1; CDR3 protein: CASTPTGGANTEAFF
V gene: TRBV28; J gene: TRBJ2-1; CDR3 protein: CASSLPLAGGLDEQFF
V gene: TRBV7-6; J gene: TRBJ2-7; CDR3 protein: CASSSGQGARRNEQYF
V gene: TRBV7-9; J gene: TRBJ2-2; CDR3 protein: CASSLPSRSNTGELFF
V gene: TRBV5-1; J gene: TRBJ2-1; CDR3 protein: CASSLTSAHNEQFF
V gene: TRBV27; J gene: TRBJ2-1; CDR3 protein: CASRRTSGTEGRYNEQFF
V gene: TRBV5-1; J gene: TRBJ1-1; CDR3 protein: CASSWAGVTEAFF
V gene: TRBV29-1; J gene: TRBJ1-2; CDR3 protein: CSVEALRQAPHYGYTF
V gene: TRBV28; J gene: TRBJ1-1; CDR3 protein: CASQEWANTEAFF
V gene: TRBV2; J gene: TRBJ2-1; CDR3 protein: CASRLGNEQFF
V gene: TRBV7-2; J gene: TRBJ2-5; CDR3 protein: CASRIPFLADQETQYF
V gene: TRBV7-3; J gene: TRBJ2-3; CDR3 protein: CASSLGHGGRPDTQYF
V gene: TRBV28; J gene: TRBJ2-1; CDR3 protein: CASSHRDTSSYNEKFF
V gene: TRBV28; J gene: TRBJ2-3; CDR3 protein: CASATGADTQYF
V gene: TRBV5-1; J gene: TRBJ2-1; CDR3 protein: CASSWGTSGYSYNEQFF
V gene: TRBV5-5; J gene: TRBJ2-7; CDR3 protein: CASSPVWSSYEQYF
V gene: TRBV9; J gene: TRBJ2-7; CDR3 protein: CASSAASGTDSYEQYF
V gene: TRBV5-4; J gene: TRBJ2-1; CDR3 protein: CASSQGLAGGNEQFF
V gene: TRBV6-6; J gene: TRBJ1-1; CDR3 protein: CASTVGGTEAFF
V gene: TRBV7-9; J gene: TRBJ2-1; CDR3 protein: CASSLIWGNEQFF
V gene: TRBV7-3; J gene: TRBJ2-1; CDR3 protein: CASSSTGTAYNEQFF
V gene: TRBV5-1; J gene: TRBJ1-2; CDR3 protein: CASSLEWGLDYYGYTF
V gene: TRBV6-5; J gene: TRBJ2-2; CDR3 protein: CASSYSSGSNTGELFF
V gene: TRBV28; J gene: TRBJ1-1; CDR3 protein: CASKWKGKTTEAFF
V gene: TRBV19; J gene: TRBJ2-1; CDR3 protein: CASSIEGGRSYNEQFF
V gene: TRBV6-6; J gene: TRBJ1-5; CDR3 protein: CASSYSNGVGQPQHF
V gene: TRBV4-3; J gene: TRBJ2-3; CDR3 protein: CASSQDPSLPDTQYF
V gene: TRBV7-8; J gene: TRBJ2-7; CDR3 protein: CASTPGVGLYEQYF
V gene: TRBV10-1; J gene: TRBJ2-7; CDR3 protein: CASSESYEQYF
V gene: TRBV29-1; J gene: TRBJ2-7; CDR3 protein: CSVEAGGLADYEQYF
V gene: TRBV29-1; J gene: TRBJ1-1; CDR3 protein: CSVDDDLRNEAFF
V gene: TRBV29-1; J gene: TRBJ2-7; CDR3 protein: CSVLSDPSYEQYF
V gene: TRBV23-1; J gene: TRBJ1-5; CDR3 protein: CASSPYRGSNQPQHF
V gene: TRBV20-1; J gene: TRBJ2-4; CDR3 protein: CSATPGVSGKNIQYF
V gene: TRBV20-1; J gene: TRBJ2-5; CDR3 protein: CSARDPLTLAGVETQYF
V gene: TRBV29-1; J gene: TRBJ2-7; CDR3 protein: CSVDQGFTAGGALWEQYF
V gene: TRBV5-1; J gene: TRBJ2-3; CDR3 protein: CASSLRDRSTDTQYF
V gene: TRBV7-3; J gene: TRBJ2-1; CDR3 protein: CASSLYLAGGLYNEQFF
V gene: TRBV7-9; J gene: TRBJ2-1; CDR3 protein: CASSLERNRGSSYNEQFF
V gene: TRBV7-9; J gene: TRBJ2-4; CDR3 protein: CASSLPPGLAKNIQYF